The TCR beta chain under discussion was sequenced for a study of cytomegalovirus exposure and HLA in healthy donors. Vbeta (60) and Jbeta (13) primers were used in the PCR. Measured with immunoSEQ multiplex PCR; TCRdb has only the in-frame clones, and not every one. The sample has approximately 150,000 clones, 80% seen once. The CDR3 is 14 residues long. Germline loops: CDR1 SGHDT, CDR2 YYEEEE. V gave up 1 base and J gave up 4 bases; unmatched junction bases: 2. V and J are TRBV5-6 and TRBJ2-1, with 7 bases identical to TRBD2. The source of this sequence is a man aged 25-45 years in good health and CMV-seronegative. Sequencing input: PBMCs. CDR3 amino acids: CASSLLADYNEQFF. CDR3 nucleotide sequence: TGTGCCAGCAGCTTGCTAGCGGATTACAATGAGCAGTTCTTC.